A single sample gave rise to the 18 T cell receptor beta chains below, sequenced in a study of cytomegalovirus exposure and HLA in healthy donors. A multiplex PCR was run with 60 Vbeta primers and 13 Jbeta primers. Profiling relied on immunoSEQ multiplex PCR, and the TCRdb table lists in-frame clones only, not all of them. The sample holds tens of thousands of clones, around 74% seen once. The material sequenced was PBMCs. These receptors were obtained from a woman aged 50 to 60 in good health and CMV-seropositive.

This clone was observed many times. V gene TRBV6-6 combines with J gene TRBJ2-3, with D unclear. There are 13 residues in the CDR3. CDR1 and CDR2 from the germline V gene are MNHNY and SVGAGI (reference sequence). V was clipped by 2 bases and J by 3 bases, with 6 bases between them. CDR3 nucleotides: TGTGCCAGCAGTTACAAGGAGACAGATACGCAGTATTTT. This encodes CASSYKETDTQYF.

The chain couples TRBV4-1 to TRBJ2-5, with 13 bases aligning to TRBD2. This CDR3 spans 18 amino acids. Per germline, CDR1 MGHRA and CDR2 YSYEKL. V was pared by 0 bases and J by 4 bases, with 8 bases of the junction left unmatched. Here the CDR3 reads CASSQDPGLAGVRETQYF. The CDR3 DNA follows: TGCGCCAGCAGCCAAGATCCCGGACTAGCGGGAGTAAGAGAGACCCAGTACTTC.

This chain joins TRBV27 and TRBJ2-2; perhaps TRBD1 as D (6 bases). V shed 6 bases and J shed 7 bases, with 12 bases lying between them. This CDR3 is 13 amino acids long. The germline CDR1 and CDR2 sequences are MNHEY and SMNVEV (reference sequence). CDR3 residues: CASRQGFSGELFF. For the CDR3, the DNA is TGTGCCAGCAGACAGGGTTTTAGCGGGGAGCTGTTTTTT.

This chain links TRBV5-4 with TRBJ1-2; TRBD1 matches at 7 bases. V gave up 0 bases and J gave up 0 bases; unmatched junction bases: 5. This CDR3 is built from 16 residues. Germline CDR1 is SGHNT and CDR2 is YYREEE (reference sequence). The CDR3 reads CASSLDQGVPNYGYTF. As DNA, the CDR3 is TGTGCCAGCAGCTTGGACCAGGGGGTACCTAACTATGGCTACACCTTC.

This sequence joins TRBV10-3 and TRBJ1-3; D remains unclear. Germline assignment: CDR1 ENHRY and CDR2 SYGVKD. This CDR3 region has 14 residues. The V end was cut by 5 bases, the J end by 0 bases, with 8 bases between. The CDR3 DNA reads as TGTGCCATCAGTCGGGAGAGCTCTGGAAACACCATATATTTT. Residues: CAISRESSGNTIYF.

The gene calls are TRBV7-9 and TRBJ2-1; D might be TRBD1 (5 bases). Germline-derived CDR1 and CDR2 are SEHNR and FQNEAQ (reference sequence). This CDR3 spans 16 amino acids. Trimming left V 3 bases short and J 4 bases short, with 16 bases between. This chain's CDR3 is CASSFSAWGRYNEQFF. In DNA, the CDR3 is TGTGCCAGCAGCTTTTCGGCTTGGGGCCGATACAATGAGCAGTTCTTC.

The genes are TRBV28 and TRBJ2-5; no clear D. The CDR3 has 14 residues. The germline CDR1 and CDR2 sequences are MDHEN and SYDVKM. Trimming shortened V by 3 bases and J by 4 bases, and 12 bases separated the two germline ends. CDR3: CASSFSRIRETQYF. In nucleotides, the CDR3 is TGTGCCAGCAGTTTTTCGCGGATCAGAGAGACCCAGTACTTC.

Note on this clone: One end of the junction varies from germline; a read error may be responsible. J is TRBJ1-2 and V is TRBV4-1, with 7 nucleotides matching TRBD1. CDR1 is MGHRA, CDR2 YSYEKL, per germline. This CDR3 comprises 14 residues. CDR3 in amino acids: CAGSQGQANYGYTF. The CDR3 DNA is TGCGCCGGCAGCCAAGGACAGGCCAACTATGGCTACACCTTC.

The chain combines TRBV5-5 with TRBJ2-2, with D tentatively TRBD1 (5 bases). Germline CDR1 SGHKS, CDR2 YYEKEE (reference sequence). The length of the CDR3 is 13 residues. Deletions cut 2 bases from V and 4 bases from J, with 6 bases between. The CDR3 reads CASSFGATGELFF. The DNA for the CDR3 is TGTGCCAGCAGCTTTGGGGCCACCGGGGAGCTGTTTTTT.

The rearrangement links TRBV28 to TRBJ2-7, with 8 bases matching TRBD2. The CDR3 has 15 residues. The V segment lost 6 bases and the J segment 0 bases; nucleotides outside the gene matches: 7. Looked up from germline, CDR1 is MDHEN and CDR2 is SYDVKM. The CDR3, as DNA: TGTGCCAGCAGGCGAACTAGCGGAAGCTCCTACGAGCAGTACTTC. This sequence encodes CASRRTSGSSYEQYF. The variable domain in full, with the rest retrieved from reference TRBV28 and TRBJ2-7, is DVKVTQSSRYLVKRTGEKVFLECVQDMDHENMFWYRQDPGLGLRLIYFSYDVKMKEKGDIPEGYSVSREKKERFSLILESASTNQTSMYLCASRRTSGSSYEQYFGPGTRLTVT.

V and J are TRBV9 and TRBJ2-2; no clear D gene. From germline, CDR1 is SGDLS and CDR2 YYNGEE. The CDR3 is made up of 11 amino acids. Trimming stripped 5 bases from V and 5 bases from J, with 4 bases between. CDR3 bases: TGTGCCAGCAGGAGTACCGGGGAGCTGTTTTTT. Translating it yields CASRSTGELFF.

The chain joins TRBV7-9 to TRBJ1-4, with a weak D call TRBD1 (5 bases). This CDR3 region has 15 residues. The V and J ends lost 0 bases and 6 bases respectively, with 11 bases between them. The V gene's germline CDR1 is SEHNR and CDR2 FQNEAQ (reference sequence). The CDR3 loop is CASSLARGIDEKLFF. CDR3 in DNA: TGTGCCAGCAGCTTAGCGCGGGGGATAGATGAAAAACTGTTTTTT.

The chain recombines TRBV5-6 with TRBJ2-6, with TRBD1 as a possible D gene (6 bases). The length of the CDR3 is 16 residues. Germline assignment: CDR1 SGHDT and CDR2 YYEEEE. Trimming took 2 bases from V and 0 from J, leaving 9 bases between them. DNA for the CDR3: TGTGCCAGCAGCTTTAACAGGGCCTCTGGGGCCAACGTCCTGACTTTC. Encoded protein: CASSFNRASGANVLTF. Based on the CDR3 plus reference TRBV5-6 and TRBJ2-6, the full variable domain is DAGVTQSPTHLIKTRGQQVTLRCSPKSGHDTVSWYQQALGQGPQFIFQYYEEEERQRGNFPDRFSGHQFPNYSSELNVNALLLGDSALYLCASSFNRASGANVLTFGAGSRLTVL.

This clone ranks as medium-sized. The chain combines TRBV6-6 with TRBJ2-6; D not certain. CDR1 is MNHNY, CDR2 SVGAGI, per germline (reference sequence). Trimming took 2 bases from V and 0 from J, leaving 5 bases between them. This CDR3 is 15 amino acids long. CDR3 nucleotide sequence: TGTGCCAGCAGTTACACGAGCTCTGGGGCCAACGTCCTGACTTTC. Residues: CASSYTSSGANVLTF.

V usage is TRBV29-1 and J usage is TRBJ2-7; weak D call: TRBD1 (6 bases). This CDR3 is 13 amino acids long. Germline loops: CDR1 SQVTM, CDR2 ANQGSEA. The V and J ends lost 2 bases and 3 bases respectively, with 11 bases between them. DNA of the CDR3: TGCAGCGTTGAAACAGGGAAACGCTACGAGCAGTACTTC. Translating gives CSVETGKRYEQYF.

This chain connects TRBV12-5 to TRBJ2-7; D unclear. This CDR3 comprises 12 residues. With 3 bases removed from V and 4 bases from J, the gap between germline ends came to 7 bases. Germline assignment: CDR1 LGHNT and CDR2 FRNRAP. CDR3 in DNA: TGTGCTAGTGGTTTCTCGGTTTACGAGCAGTACTTC. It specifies CASGFSVYEQYF.

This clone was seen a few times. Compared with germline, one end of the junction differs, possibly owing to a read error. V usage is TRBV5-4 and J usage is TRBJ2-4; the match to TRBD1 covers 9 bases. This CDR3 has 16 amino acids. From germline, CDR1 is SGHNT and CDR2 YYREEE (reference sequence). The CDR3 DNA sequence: TGTGCCAGCAGTTTGGACAGGGGAGGTTTTTTGGACATTCAGTACTTC. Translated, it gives CASSLDRGGFLDIQYF.

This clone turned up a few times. CDR3 loop: CASSQGDTEAFF. DNA for the CDR3: TGTGCCAGCTCACAAGGGGACACTGAAGCTTTCTTT. This chain links TRBV18 with TRBJ1-1; possible D gene TRBD1, 5 bases. V shed 4 bases and J shed 3 bases, with 6 bases lying between them. Per germline, CDR1 KGHSH and CDR2 LQKENI. This CDR3 comprises 12 residues. Together with reference TRBV18 and TRBJ1-1, the CDR3 gives the full variable domain: NAGVMQNPRHLVRRRGQEARLRCSPMKGHSHVYWYRQLPEEGLKFMVYLQKENIIDESGMPKERFSAEFPKEGPSILRIQQVVRGDSAAYFCASSQGDTEAFFGQGTRLTVV.